This is a list of T cell receptor beta chains from one sample in a study of control samples from healthy donors and cancer patients. Some clones are missing from TCRdb's copy, which holds only in-frame ones; the method was immunoSEQ multiplex PCR. The data hold some 150,000 clones, with around 94% observed a single time. Sequencing was carried out using PBMCs. Receptors were obtained from a man between 60 and 75 years old with colorectal cancer. Both conserved end residues are part of each CDR3. Each record gives: CDR3 protein, V gene, D gene, J gene. A D gene is named only where the DNA matches it firmly.

CDR3aa: CASSLGREVSYEQYF
v_gene: TRBV5-4
d_gene: .
j_gene: TRBJ2-7

CDR3aa: CASSSGGRSFEQYF
v_gene: TRBV28
d_gene: .
j_gene: TRBJ2-7

CDR3aa: CASLRGGELFF
v_gene: TRBV12-3/TRBV12-4
d_gene: .
j_gene: TRBJ2-2

CDR3aa: CASSYSAGAPYEQYF
v_gene: TRBV6-5
d_gene: .
j_gene: TRBJ2-7

CDR3aa: CASSLRSFPTGGSEGVKNIQYF
v_gene: TRBV5-1
d_gene: TRBD1
j_gene: TRBJ2-4

CDR3aa: CASSLVEDTQYF
v_gene: TRBV5-1
d_gene: .
j_gene: TRBJ2-3

CDR3aa: CASRARDNPSYGYTF
v_gene: TRBV2
d_gene: .
j_gene: TRBJ1-2

CDR3aa: CASSGPLTEAFF
v_gene: TRBV25-1
d_gene: .
j_gene: TRBJ1-1

CDR3aa: CAVQGRGSYNEQFF
v_gene: TRBV6-5
d_gene: .
j_gene: TRBJ2-1

CDR3aa: CASSERPAGPGNTIYF
v_gene: TRBV6-1
d_gene: .
j_gene: TRBJ1-3

CDR3aa: CSVAKGSNYGYTF
v_gene: TRBV29-1
d_gene: .
j_gene: TRBJ1-2

CDR3aa: CASSPDRGLYEQYF
v_gene: TRBV6-5
d_gene: TRBD1
j_gene: TRBJ2-7

CDR3aa: CASSHLEAFF
v_gene: TRBV4-1
d_gene: .
j_gene: TRBJ1-1

CDR3aa: CASSFTPTLNTEAFF
v_gene: TRBV5-1
d_gene: .
j_gene: TRBJ1-1

CDR3aa: CAISVDRGSYGYTF
v_gene: TRBV10-3
d_gene: TRBD1
j_gene: TRBJ1-2

CDR3aa: CASSPSLLLSGTFYEQYF
v_gene: TRBV7-8
d_gene: .
j_gene: TRBJ2-7

CDR3aa: CASSISTDTQYF
v_gene: TRBV9
d_gene: .
j_gene: TRBJ2-3

CDR3aa: CASSAGQGYYGYTF
v_gene: TRBV19
d_gene: TRBD1
j_gene: TRBJ1-2

CDR3aa: CASSKQGASNQPQHF
v_gene: TRBV6-5
d_gene: TRBD1
j_gene: TRBJ1-5

CDR3aa: CAITNSGGATGELFF
v_gene: TRBV10-3
d_gene: TRBD2
j_gene: TRBJ2-2

CDR3aa: CSVYRSGSYEQYF
v_gene: TRBV29-1
d_gene: .
j_gene: TRBJ2-7

CDR3aa: CASSRTLAGGMDTQYF
v_gene: TRBV14
d_gene: TRBD2
j_gene: TRBJ2-3

CDR3aa: CASGVGSHSPLHF
v_gene: TRBV27
d_gene: .
j_gene: TRBJ1-6

CDR3aa: CASSLVQGSYSNQPQHF
v_gene: TRBV28
d_gene: .
j_gene: TRBJ1-5

CDR3aa: CASSLKQGGSYEQYF
v_gene: TRBV27
d_gene: .
j_gene: TRBJ2-7

CDR3aa: CASSQEMAGQGLNTIYF
v_gene: TRBV4-1
d_gene: TRBD1
j_gene: TRBJ1-3

CDR3aa: CASSLTKGTEAFF
v_gene: TRBV9
d_gene: .
j_gene: TRBJ1-1

CDR3aa: CSVELGVRGYEQYF
v_gene: TRBV29-1
d_gene: TRBD1
j_gene: TRBJ2-7

CDR3aa: CATSDYRDRHDTQYF
v_gene: TRBV24-1
d_gene: TRBD1
j_gene: TRBJ2-3

CDR3aa: CASSPQTSGYEQFF
v_gene: TRBV5-1
d_gene: .
j_gene: TRBJ2-1